These T cell receptor beta chains were read from a single sample in a study of blood T cell repertoires in COVID-19. Clones were read by immunoSEQ multiplex PCR, and TCRdb kept only the in-frame ones, dropping some. The table includes about 170,000 clones, about 87% detected once. The source material was peripheral blood. These TCRs come from a man in his 60s with acute or convalescent COVID-19. Both conserved end residues are part of each CDR3. A D gene is named only where the DNA matches it firmly. Some rows mark clone size as missing; the rest say once, few, many or name a class of expanded clone.

j_gene	d_gene	abundance	v_gene	CDR3aa	CDR3nt
TRBJ1-2	-	-	TRBV12-3/TRBV12-4	CASSLETSYGYTF	TGTGCCAGCAGTTTAGAGACATCGTATGGCTACACCTTC
TRBJ2-1	-	-	TRBV5-6	CASSSMAGNVDNEQFF	TGTGCCAGCAGCTCAATGGCAGGGAATGTCGACAATGAGCAGTTCTTC
TRBJ2-7	TRBD1	-	TRBV6-5	CASSYDRDRGREQYF	TGTGCCAGCAGTTACGACCGGGACAGGGGGCGGGAGCAGTACTTC
TRBJ2-5	TRBD2	-	TRBV5-1	CASSLSPSGIRQETQYF	TGCGCCAGCAGCTTATCCCCGAGCGGGATCCGCCAAGAGACCCAGTACTTC
TRBJ1-2	TRBD1	-	TRBV2	CASRWTGEYGYTF	TGTGCCAGCAGGTGGACAGGGGAGTATGGCTACACCTTC
TRBJ2-1	TRBD2	few	TRBV7-2	CASSLAGLARSSYNEQFF	TGTGCCAGCAGCTTAGCAGGACTAGCCCGGAGCTCCTACAATGAGCAGTTCTTC
TRBJ1-3	TRBD1	few	TRBV23-1	CASSTLTGDYSGNTIYF	TGCGCCAGCAGTACGTTGACAGGGGACTACTCTGGAAACACCATATATTTT
TRBJ2-1	TRBD2	once	TRBV7-2	CASSPGLALNEQFF	TGTGCCAGCAGCCCGGGACTAGCGCTCAATGAGCAGTTCTTC
TRBJ2-3	-	-	TRBV19	CASSSQSTDTQYF	TGTGCCAGTAGTTCACAGAGCACAGATACGCAGTATTTT
TRBJ2-3	TRBD2	-	TRBV11-3	CASSSTGLAGTDTQYF	TGTGCCAGCAGCTCGACTGGACTAGCGGGCACAGATACGCAGTATTTT
TRBJ1-5	-	once	TRBV7-9	CASSPGGNQPQHF	TGTGCCAGCAGCCCAGGGGGCAATCAGCCCCAGCATTTT
TRBJ2-1	TRBD2	-	TRBV2	CASSESPGLGFNEQFF	TGTGCCAGCAGTGAAAGTCCCGGACTAGGTTTCAATGAGCAGTTCTTC
TRBJ1-1	-	-	TRBV30	CAWSVGGVGNTEAFF	TGTGCCTGGAGTGTCGGGGGAGTGGGGAACACTGAAGCTTTCTTT
TRBJ2-5	TRBD1	-	TRBV7-9	CASSLVGTGVRKETQYF	TGTGCCAGCAGCTTAGTGGGGACAGGGGTCCGGAAGGAGACCCAGTACTTC
TRBJ1-5	-	-	TRBV19	CASTTVTLNQPQHF	TGTGCCAGTACCACAGTCACCCTCAATCAGCCCCAGCATTTT
TRBJ1-3	-	-	TRBV6-6	CASSYSLSSGNTIYF	TGTGCCAGCAGTTACTCTCTTAGCTCTGGAAACACCATATATTTT
TRBJ1-4	-	-	TRBV18	CASSPQGEKLFF	TGTGCCAGCTCACCTCAGGGGGAAAAACTGTTTTTT
TRBJ2-1	TRBD2	-	TRBV7-3	CASSLSLGLNSYNEQFF	TGTGCCAGCAGCTTATCGCTGGGACTAAACTCCTACAATGAGCAGTTCTTC
TRBJ2-2	TRBD1	-	TRBV19	CASSIRGQGNTGELFF	TGTGCCAGTAGTATTAGGGGACAGGGGAACACCGGGGAGCTGTTTTTT
TRBJ1-2	-	-	TRBV7-2	CASSSRERALDYGYTF	TGTGCCAGCAGCTCCCGGGAGCGAGCGCTCGACTATGGCTACACCTTC
TRBJ2-1	TRBD1	-	TRBV25-1	CASSGAGGSYNEQFF	TGTGCCAGCAGTGGGGCAGGGGGCTCCTACAATGAGCAGTTCTTC
TRBJ2-1	TRBD2	-	TRBV5-6	CASSTGTKQFF	TGTGCCAGCAGCACCGGGACTAAGCAGTTCTTC
TRBJ1-4	-	once	TRBV5-1	CASSLAPNEKLFF	TGCGCCAGCAGCTTGGCCCCGAATGAAAAACTGTTTTTT
TRBJ1-1	-	-	TRBV11-3	CASSPREANTEAFF	TGTGCCAGCAGCCCCCGTGAAGCGAACACTGAAGCTTTCTTT
TRBJ2-3	TRBD2	-	TRBV9	CASSVQTSGDTQYF	TGTGCCAGCAGCGTCCAGACTAGCGGGGATACGCAGTATTTT
TRBJ2-4	-	-	TRBV3-1/TRBV3-2	CASSQPIAKNIQYF	TGTGCCAGCAGCCAACCAATAGCCAAAAACATTCAGTACTTC
TRBJ2-5	-	-	TRBV5-1	CASSLAGGKTQYF	TGCGCCAGCAGCTTGGCCGGGGGTAAGACCCAGTACTTC
TRBJ2-1	TRBD2	-	TRBV30	CAWSTRTSGRAYNEQFF	TGTGCCTGGAGTACCCGGACTAGCGGGAGGGCATACAATGAGCAGTTCTTC
TRBJ2-5	TRBD1	-	TRBV19	CASSMPGTGGRETQYF	TGTGCCAGTAGTATGCCCGGGACAGGGGGAAGGGAGACCCAGTACTTC
TRBJ1-2	-	-	TRBV4-1	CASSQDPGNHYGYTF	TGCGCCAGCAGCCAAGATCCGGGGAATCACTATGGCTACACCTTC
TRBJ2-2	TRBD2	-	TRBV5-4	CASRSRGSVSGELFF	TGTGCCAGCAGATCGCGGGGGAGCGTCTCCGGGGAGCTGTTTTTT
TRBJ1-4	-	-	TRBV27	CASSLGATRATEKLFF	TGTGCCAGCAGTTTGGGGGCCACCAGGGCGACTGAAAAACTGTTTTTT
TRBJ1-6	-	-	TRBV6-2/TRBV6-3	CASSYQGLNSPLHF	TGTGCCAGCAGTTACCAGGGCTTAAATTCACCCCTCCACTTT
TRBJ1-4	-	-	TRBV9	CASSSPGGQTTNEKLFF	TGTGCCAGCAGCTCGCCCGGCGGGCAGACAACTAATGAAAAACTGTTTTTT
TRBJ2-3	TRBD1	-	TRBV5-1	CASSSGQDTDTQYF	TGCGCCAGCAGCTCGGGACAGGACACAGATACGCAGTATTTT
TRBJ1-2	TRBD1	once	TRBV29-1	CSVEDRGTGYTF	TGCAGCGTTGAGGACAGGGGAACTGGCTACACCTTC
TRBJ2-1	TRBD2	-	TRBV9	CASSVVGTTSDEQFF	TGTGCCAGCAGCGTAGTGGGGACTACTAGCGATGAGCAGTTCTTC
TRBJ1-4	-	-	TRBV18	CASSRTGEKLFF	TGTGCCAGCTCCCGAACAGGGGAAAAACTGTTTTTT
TRBJ2-3	TRBD1	-	TRBV29-1	CSVYLGGRGHSDTQYF	TGCAGCGTCTACCTGGGGGGCAGGGGGCACAGTGATACGCAGTATTTT
TRBJ2-3	TRBD1	-	TRBV5-6	CASSLGDRRLTDTQYF	TGTGCCAGCAGCTTGGGGGACAGGCGACTCACAGATACGCAGTATTTT
TRBJ2-5	TRBD2	-	TRBV11-3	CASSPWTSGRPETQYF	TGTGCCAGCAGCCCTTGGACTAGCGGGAGACCAGAGACCCAGTACTTC
TRBJ2-5	TRBD2	-	TRBV23-1	CASSHIAGLAGRQETQYF	TGCGCCAGCAGTCACATAGCTGGACTAGCGGGGAGACAAGAGACCCAGTACTTC
TRBJ1-5	-	few	TRBV15	CATSRDRGANNNQPQHF	TGTGCCACCAGCAGAGATCGGGGGGCTAATAACAATCAGCCCCAGCATTTT
TRBJ2-1	-	few	TRBV18	CASSPWGGTGNEQFF	TGTGCCAGCTCCCCCTGGGGAGGTACAGGCAATGAGCAGTTCTTC
TRBJ2-6	TRBD1	-	TRBV24-1	CATSDFSGTVPPGANVLTF	TGTGCCACCAGTGATTTTTCCGGGACAGTCCCTCCTGGGGCCAACGTCCTGACTTTC
TRBJ1-1	-	once	TRBV19	CASSIGRARDTEAFF	TGTGCCAGTAGTATAGGCAGGGCACGAGACACTGAAGCTTTCTTT
TRBJ1-4	-	-	TRBV10-2	CASRDTATNEKLFF	TGCGCCAGCAGAGACACAGCAACTAATGAAAAACTGTTTTTT
TRBJ2-7	-	few	TRBV4-1	CASSQEWEASYEQYF	TGCGCCAGCAGCCAAGAGTGGGAGGCATCCTACGAGCAGTACTTC
TRBJ2-4	TRBD2	-	TRBV7-3	CASSSGLAGTKNIQYF	TGTGCCAGCAGCTCAGGACTAGCGGGGACGAAAAACATTCAGTACTTC
TRBJ2-1	TRBD2	-	TRBV19	CASSSGGNNEQFF	TGTGCCAGTTCCTCCGGGGGGAACAATGAGCAGTTCTTC
TRBJ2-7	TRBD1	-	TRBV5-6	CASSLTGQGIHEQYF	TGTGCCAGCAGCTTGACGGGACAGGGAATCCACGAGCAGTACTTC
TRBJ2-5	-	-	TRBV24-1	CATSAHFGTGEETQYF	TGTGCCACCAGTGCGCACTTTGGGACGGGAGAAGAGACCCAGTACTTC
TRBJ1-2	TRBD1	-	TRBV27	CASSLKGRPGGYAYGYTF	TGTGCCAGCAGTTTAAAGGGCAGGCCAGGGGGTTATGCCTATGGCTACACCTTC
TRBJ1-6	TRBD1	-	TRBV5-6	CASSSADRGGSPLHF	TGTGCCAGCAGCAGCGCCGACAGGGGAGGTTCACCCCTCCACTTT
TRBJ1-2	TRBD1	-	TRBV5-4	CASSSTGDYGYTF	TGTGCCAGCAGCTCCACAGGGGACTATGGCTACACCTTC
TRBJ1-2	-	-	TRBV10-1	CASIHVTENYGYTF	TGCGCCAGCATACACGTTACAGAGAACTATGGCTACACCTTC
TRBJ1-1	-	-	TRBV2	CASSDRTGANTEAFF	TGTGCCAGCAGTGACCGTACAGGCGCGAACACTGAAGCTTTCTTT